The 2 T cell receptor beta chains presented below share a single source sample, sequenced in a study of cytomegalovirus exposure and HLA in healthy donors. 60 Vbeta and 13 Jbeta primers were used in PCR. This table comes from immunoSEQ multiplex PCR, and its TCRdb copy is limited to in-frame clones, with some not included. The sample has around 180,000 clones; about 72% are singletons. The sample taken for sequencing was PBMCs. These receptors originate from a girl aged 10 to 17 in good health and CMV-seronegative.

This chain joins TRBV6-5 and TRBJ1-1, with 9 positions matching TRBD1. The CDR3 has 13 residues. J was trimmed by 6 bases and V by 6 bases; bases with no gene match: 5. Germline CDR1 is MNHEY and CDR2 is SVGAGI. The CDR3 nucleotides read TGTGCCAGCAGGCGGACAGGGGAGGCTGAAGCTTTCTTT. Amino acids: CASRRTGEAEAFF.

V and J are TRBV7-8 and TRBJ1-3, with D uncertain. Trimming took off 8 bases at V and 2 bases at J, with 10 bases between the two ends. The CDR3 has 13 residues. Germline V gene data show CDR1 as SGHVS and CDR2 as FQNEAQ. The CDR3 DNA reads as TGTGCCAGCTCCAGGATGACTGGAAACACCATATATTTT. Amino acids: CASSRMTGNTIYF. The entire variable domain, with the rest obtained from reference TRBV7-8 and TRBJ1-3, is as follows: GAGVSQSPRYKVAKRGQDVALRCDPISGHVSLFWYQQALGQGPEFLTYFQNEAQLDKSGLPSDRFFAERPEGSVSTLKIQRTQQEDSAVYLCASSRMTGNTIYFGEGSWLTVV.